This entry describes one T cell receptor (beta chain). Its matching antigen is unknown. PRAID featured immunodeficiency plus autoinflammation. The sample belongs to a study of stem cell transplantation in POMP-related autoinflammatory disease. Sequencing used immunoSEQ multiplex PCR; TCRdb keeps in-frame clones, though not all of them. The sample gives more than 25,000 clones, around nine tenths of which show up once; 0.72% is in the top ten. Germline assignment: CDR1 SGDLS and CDR2 YYNGEE. The CDR3 sequence is 15 residues long. The V end was cut by 0 bases, the J end by 0 bases, with 9 bases between. Notes on the study in general: In PRAID patients, the number of distinct TRB V-J gene pairings was restricted.

The sample here was CD4+ T cells from PBMCs, taken before stem cell transplantation. This rearrangement joins TRBV9 to TRBJ2-5; D ambiguous. The clonotype comes from a human donor with POMP-related autoinflammation and immune dysregulation (PRAID). Here the CDR3 reads CASSVEPLYQETQYF. The CDR3 DNA reads TGTGCCAGCAGCGTAGAACCCCTGTACCAAGAGACCCAGTACTTC.